What follows are 24 T cell receptor beta chains derived from one specimen sequenced in a study of T cells in Graves' hyperthyroidism and ophthalmopathy. Regions amplified from RNA transcripts were the TCR beta CDR3 regions. HTBI primers were the set used in a first-round RT-PCR of the TCR CDR3. In TCRdb, the multiplex PCR reads were re-called with MiXCR into one record per CDR3 protein. The data show approximately 560,000 distinct CDR3 sequences, roughly 46% seen once. The sample consisted of peripheral blood or thyroid tissue (not recorded which). The source is a woman between 18 and 29 years old with Graves' hyperthyroidism.

The CDR3 sequence is CAISEPTGRGGTGSYEQYF. CDR3 nucleotides: TGTGCCATCAGTGAGCCCACTGGAAGAGGGGGCACGGGGTCCTACGAGCAGTACTTC. The chain employs TRBV10-3 and TRBJ2-7, with TRBD1 matching 7 bases. The germline gives CDR1 ENHRY, CDR2 SYGVKD. J lost 1 base, V lost 2 bases, and 17 bases had no gene match. This CDR3 contains 19 residues.

This clonotype came up a few times. This chain uses TRBV7-2 with TRBJ2-3, with 7 positions matching TRBD1. There are 12 residues in the CDR3. CDR1 is SGHTA and CDR2 is FQGNSA in the germline V gene. The V segment lost 10 bases and the J segment 0 bases; nucleotides outside the gene matches: 1. The CDR3 here is CATGQSTDTQYF. CDR3 sequence (DNA): TGTGCCACGGGACAGAGCACAGATACGCAGTATTTT.

The chain joins TRBV5-1 to TRBJ2-5, with 9 bases matching TRBD2. V lost 4 bases, J lost 1 base, and 5 bases stayed unmatched. The CDR3 extends over 15 amino acids. CDR1 and CDR2 (germline): SGHRS, YFSETQ. CDR3 loop: CASSPPSGVQETQYF. The DNA of the CDR3 is TGCGCCAGCAGCCCCCCTAGCGGGGTCCAAGAGACCCAGTACTTC.

This chain uses TRBV14 with TRBJ1-2; D remains unclear. The length of the CDR3 is 15 residues. Between the trimmed V and J ends, which lost 1 base and 5 bases, there was a span of 14 bases. Germline assignment: CDR1 SGHDN and CDR2 FVKESK. The CDR3 protein is CASSQVGASWYGYTF. The CDR3 coding sequence is TGTGCCAGCAGCCAAGTCGGAGCTTCTTGGTATGGCTACACCTTC.

This chain uses TRBV6-5 with TRBJ1-5; tentative D call: TRBD1 (5 bases). Trimming pared 6 bases from V and 1 base from J, leaving 7 bases between. The CDR3 runs 13 residues. Germline V gives CDR1 MNHEY, CDR2 SVGAGI. The CDR3, as DNA: TGTGCCAGCAGATACAGGAGCAATCAGCCCCAGCATTTT. This encodes CASRYRSNQPQHF.

This sequence joins TRBV7-3 and TRBJ1-2; 7 bases align to TRBD1. The germline V gene has CDR1 SGHTA and CDR2 FQGTGA. Trimming removed 5 bases from V and 3 bases from J; junction bases left unmatched: 18. The length of the CDR3 is 18 residues. CDR3: CASSPDTARTGLDYGYTF. The CDR3 nucleotides read TGTGCCAGCAGCCCTGACACCGCACGGACAGGTCTGGACTATGGCTACACCTTC.

The chain uses TRBV7-9 and TRBJ2-7, with D perhaps assigned TRBD1 or TRBD2 (7 bases each). The CDR3 consists of 14 residues. Looked up from germline, CDR1 is SEHNR and CDR2 is FQNEAQ (reference sequence). V shed 2 bases and J shed 5 bases, with 13 bases lying between them. The DNA for the CDR3 is TGTGCCAGCAGCTTACAGGGGGGGTTCAACGAGCAGTACTTC. Translating gives CASSLQGGFNEQYF.

The chain links TRBV10-3 to TRBJ1-2; D is unclear. Trimming took off 6 bases at V and 3 bases at J, with 20 bases between the two ends. The CDR3 length is 16 residues. CDR1 is ENHRY, CDR2 SYGVKD, per germline. CDR3 in DNA: TGTGCCATCAGAGGGCGGGGAACCCCTTTGGACTATGGCTACACCTTC. Translation gives CAIRGRGTPLDYGYTF.

This clonotype occurred many times. This chain joins TRBV9 and TRBJ2-5; 10 positions agree with TRBD2. Germline CDR1 reads SGDLS; CDR2 reads YYNGEE. Trimming cost V 0 bases and J 4 bases; bases outside gene matches: 3. The CDR3 consists of 15 residues. This CDR3 is CASSVGAGGPETQYF. The DNA for the CDR3 is TGTGCCAGCAGCGTAGGAGCGGGAGGGCCAGAGACCCAGTACTTC. Full variable domain (remainder filled in from reference TRBV9 and TRBJ2-5): DSGVTQTPKHLITATGQRVTLRCSPRSGDLSVYWYQQSLDQGLQFLIQYYNGEERAKGNILERFSAQQFPDLHSELNLSSLELGDSALYFCASSVGAGGPETQYFGPGTRLLVL.

The chain has TRBV29-1 and TRBJ1-2; D gene unclear. The germline V gene has CDR1 SQVTM and CDR2 ANQGSEA. The V and J ends lost 0 bases and 4 bases respectively, with 21 bases between them. The CDR3 totals 17 residues. The chain's CDR3 is CSVEDWRRIPAGYGYTF. CDR3 coding DNA: TGCAGCGTTGAAGATTGGAGACGGATCCCTGCTGGCTATGGCTACACCTTC. Complete variable domain (other parts from reference TRBV29-1 and TRBJ1-2): SAVISQKPSRDICQRGTSLTIQCQVDSQVTMMFWYRQQPGQSLTLIATANQGSEATYESGFVIDKFPISRPNLTFSTLTVSNMSPEDSSIYLCSVEDWRRIPAGYGYTFGSGTRLTVV.

This clonotype was detected only a few times. In nucleotides, the CDR3 is TGTGCCAGCAGTGAAGGGTCTTCCCTCCAAGAGACCCAGTACTTC. This sequence encodes CASSEGSSLQETQYF. The rearrangement uses TRBV2 and TRBJ2-5; D remains ambiguous. This CDR3 comprises 15 residues. V was pared by 1 base and J by 1 base, with 10 bases between. CDR1 SNHLY and CDR2 FYNNEI come from the germline V gene.

This chain connects TRBV5-1 to TRBJ2-7; D remains ambiguous. V was trimmed by 1 base and J by 3 bases, leaving 11 bases between them. CDR1 is SGHRS and CDR2 is YFSETQ in the germline V gene. CDR3 size: 14 residues. The CDR3 is CASSLRARRYEQYF. CDR3 nucleotides: TGCGCCAGCAGCTTGAGGGCCAGACGCTACGAGCAGTACTTC.

This chain joins TRBV7-2 and TRBJ1-1, with unresolved D. The CDR3 is 15 amino acids. Germline V gene lookup returns CDR1 SGHTA and CDR2 FQGNSA. V was pared by 6 bases and J by 3 bases, with 17 bases between. In nucleotides, the CDR3 is TGTGCCAGCAGTAAGGTTGCGGGAAGGCACACTGAAGCTTTCTTT. This translates into CASSKVAGRHTEAFF. Full variable domain (outside the CDR3, taken from reference TRBV7-2 and TRBJ1-1): GAGVSQSPSNKVTEKGKDVELRCDPISGHTALYWYRQSLGQGLEFLIYFQGNSAPDKSGLPSDRFSAERTGGSVSTLTIQRTQQEDSAVYLCASSKVAGRHTEAFFGQGTRLTVV.

The V gene is TRBV25-1, the J gene TRBJ1-4; D is perhaps TRBD1 (5 bases). Germline values: CDR1 MGHDK, CDR2 SYGVNS. This CDR3 is built from 13 residues. V was trimmed by 5 bases and J by 8 bases, leaving 12 bases between them. The CDR3 DNA is TGTGCCAGCAGTCGGCAGGGCATGGAAAAACTGTTTTTT. Translated: CASSRQGMEKLFF.

This clonotype appeared a few times. The V call is TRBV7-3, the J call TRBJ2-2; TRBD1 might be the D (6 bases). Per germline, CDR1 SGHTA and CDR2 FQGTGA. The CDR3 extends over 14 amino acids. V was shortened by 9 bases and J by 4 bases, with 15 bases between the two germline ends. CDR3 in DNA: TGTGCCAGTCGGGACAACTTTATCACCGGGGAGCTGTTTTTT. Amino acids: CASRDNFITGELFF.

V gene TRBV7-2 combines with J gene TRBJ2-5; TRBD1 aligns across 7 bases. The CDR3 spans 14 residues. Germline assignment: CDR1 SGHTA and CDR2 FQGNSA. V trimming: 5 bases; J trimming: 7 bases; junction bases outside the gene matches: 10. The CDR3 is CASSAGTEPRTQYF. The CDR3 DNA reads as TGTGCCAGCAGCGCCGGGACAGAGCCCCGGACCCAGTACTTC.

This clonotype has at least ten counts. J is TRBJ2-7 and V is TRBV2; D is perhaps TRBD2 (5 bases). The CDR3 has 14 amino acids. V lost 3 bases and J lost 2, with 11 bases in between. From germline, CDR1 is SNHLY and CDR2 FYNNEI. The DNA for the CDR3 is TGTGCCAGCAGTGAGGGTAGCGCCACCTACGAGCAGTACTTC. It codes for CASSEGSATYEQYF.

On this clonotype itself: Since a much larger clone is just one base distant, this may be a read error. The chain employs TRBV10-2 and TRBJ2-7; 7 nucleotides match TRBD2. V was clipped by 8 bases and J by 2 bases; unmatched bases: 9. CDR1 is WSHSY, CDR2 SAAADI, per germline. This CDR3 has 14 residues. CDR3 sequence reads: CASGPTSAAYEQYF. DNA for the CDR3: TGCGCCAGCGGCCCAACTAGCGCAGCCTACGAGCAGTACTTC.

This rearrangement joins TRBV2 to TRBJ1-1, with D unresolved. CDR1 and CDR2 from the germline V gene are SNHLY and FYNNEI. The CDR3 runs 13 residues. The CDR3 protein is CASGLQENTEAFF. CDR3 DNA: TGTGCTAGTGGTTTGCAGGAGAACACTGAAGCTTTCTTT.

This chain uses TRBV20-1 with TRBJ1-1; D is possibly TRBD1 (5 bases). This CDR3 spans 12 amino acids. Looked up from germline, CDR1 is DFQATT and CDR2 is SNEGSKA (reference sequence). CDR3 region: CSCWPRDSKAFF. In DNA, the CDR3 is TGCAGCTGCTGGCCCAGGGATTCGAAAGCTTTCTTT.

For this clonotype: A much larger clone differs from this one at a single base, so this may be a read error. V is TRBV15 and J is TRBJ1-5; perhaps TRBD1 as D (5 bases). The CDR3 runs 16 residues. Germline CDR1 is LNHNV and CDR2 is YYDKDF (reference sequence). CDR3 DNA: TGTGCCACCAGCGGAGATGCCAGGGACTCCAATCAGCCCCAGCATTTT. Protein sequence: CATSGDARDSNQPQHF.

This clonotype was seen many times. The chain recombines TRBV12-3 or TRBV12-4 with TRBJ2-7, with D perhaps being TRBD1 or TRBD2 (5 bases each). CDR3 length: 15 amino acids. With 7 bases removed from V and 5 bases from J, the gap between germline ends came to 21 bases. The chain's CDR3 is CASITAGRAAHEQYF. DNA for the CDR3: TGTGCCAGCATCACCGCGGGCAGGGCAGCTCACGAGCAGTACTTC.

The chain uses TRBV7-3 and TRBJ2-5; 9 bases are shared with TRBD2. The better agreement between TRBJ2-7 and the DNA end casts doubt on the J call. Germline lookup yields CDR1 SGHTA and CDR2 FQGTGA. This CDR3 comprises 13 residues. The CDR3 DNA sequence: TGTGCCAGCAGCTCGACTAGCGGCGGCGAGCAGTACTTC. Its translation: CASSSTSGGEQYF.

This clonotype was seen a few times. V and J are TRBV20-1 and TRBJ2-7; no firm D call. The CDR3 is made up of 14 amino acids. Trimming removed 6 bases at V and 4 bases at J, with 19 bases between. CDR1 and CDR2 (germline): DFQATT, SNEGSKA (reference sequence). CDR3 in DNA: TGCAGTGCAAACCGGGTCCTTCCTTCTTACGAGCAGTACTTC. Protein: CSANRVLPSYEQYF.